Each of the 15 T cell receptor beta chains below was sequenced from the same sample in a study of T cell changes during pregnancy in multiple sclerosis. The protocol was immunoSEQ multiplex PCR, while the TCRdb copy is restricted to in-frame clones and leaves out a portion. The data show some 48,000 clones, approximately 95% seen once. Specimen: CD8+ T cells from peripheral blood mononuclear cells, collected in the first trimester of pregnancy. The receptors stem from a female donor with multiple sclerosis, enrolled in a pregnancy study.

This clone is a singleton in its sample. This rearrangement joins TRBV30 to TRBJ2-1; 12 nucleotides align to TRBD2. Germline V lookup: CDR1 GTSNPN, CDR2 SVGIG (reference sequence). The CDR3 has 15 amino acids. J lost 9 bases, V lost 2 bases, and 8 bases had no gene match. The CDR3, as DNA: TGTGCCTGGAGTAGACTAGCGGGGGCCTCTGGTGAGCAGTTCTTC. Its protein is CAWSRLAGASGEQFF.

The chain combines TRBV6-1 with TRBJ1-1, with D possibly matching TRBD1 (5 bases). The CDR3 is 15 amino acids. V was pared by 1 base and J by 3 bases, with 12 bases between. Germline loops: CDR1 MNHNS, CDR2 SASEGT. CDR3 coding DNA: TGTGCCAGCAGTGAAGTCAGGGTTAGGGACACTGAAGCTTTCTTT. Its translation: CASSEVRVRDTEAFF.

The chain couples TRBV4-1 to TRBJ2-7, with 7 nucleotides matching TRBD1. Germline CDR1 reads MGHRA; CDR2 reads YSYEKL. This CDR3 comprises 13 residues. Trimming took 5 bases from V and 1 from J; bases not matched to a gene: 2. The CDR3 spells CASSLGQSYEQYF. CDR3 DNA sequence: TGCGCCAGCAGCTTGGGACAGTCCTACGAGCAGTACTTC.

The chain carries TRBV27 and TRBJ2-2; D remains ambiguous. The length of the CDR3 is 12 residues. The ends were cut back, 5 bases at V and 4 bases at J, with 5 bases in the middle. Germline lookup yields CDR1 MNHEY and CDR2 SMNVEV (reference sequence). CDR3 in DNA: TGTGCCAGCAGTCAAATCACCGGGGAGCTGTTTTTT. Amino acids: CASSQITGELFF.

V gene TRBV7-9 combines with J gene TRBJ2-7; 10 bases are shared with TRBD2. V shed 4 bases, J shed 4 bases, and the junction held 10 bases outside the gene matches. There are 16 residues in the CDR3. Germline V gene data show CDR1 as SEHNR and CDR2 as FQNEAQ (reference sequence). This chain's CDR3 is CASSSSGSTAVYEQYF. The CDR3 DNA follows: TGTGCCAGCAGCTCTAGCGGGAGCACAGCAGTTTACGAGCAGTACTTC.

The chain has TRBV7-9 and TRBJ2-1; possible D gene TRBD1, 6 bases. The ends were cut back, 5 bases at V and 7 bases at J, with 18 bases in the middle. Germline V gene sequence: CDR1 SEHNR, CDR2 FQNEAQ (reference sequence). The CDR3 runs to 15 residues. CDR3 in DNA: TGTGCCAGCAGCCCGCGACAGGCGTCGAGGAATGAGCAGTTCTTC. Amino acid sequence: CASSPRQASRNEQFF.

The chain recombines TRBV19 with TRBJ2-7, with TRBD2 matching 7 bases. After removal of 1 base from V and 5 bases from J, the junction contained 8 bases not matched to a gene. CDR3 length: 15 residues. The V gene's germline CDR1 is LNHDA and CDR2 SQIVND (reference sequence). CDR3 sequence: CASSIAGGRMNEQYF. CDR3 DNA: TGTGCCAGTAGTATAGCCGGCGGGAGAATGAACGAGCAGTACTTC.

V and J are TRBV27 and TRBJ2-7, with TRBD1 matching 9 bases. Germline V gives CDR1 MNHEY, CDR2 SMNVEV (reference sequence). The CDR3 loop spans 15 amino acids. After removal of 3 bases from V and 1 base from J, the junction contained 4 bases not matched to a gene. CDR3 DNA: TGTGCCAGCAGTTTTGCCGGGACAGGGTCCTACGAGCAGTACTTC. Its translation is CASSFAGTGSYEQYF.

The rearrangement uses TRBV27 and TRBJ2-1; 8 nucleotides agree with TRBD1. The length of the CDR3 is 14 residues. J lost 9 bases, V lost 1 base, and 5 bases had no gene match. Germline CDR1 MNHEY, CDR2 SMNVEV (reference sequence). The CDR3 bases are TGTGCCAGCAGTTTATATGCAGGGGGCAGTGAGCAGTTCTTC. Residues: CASSLYAGGSEQFF.

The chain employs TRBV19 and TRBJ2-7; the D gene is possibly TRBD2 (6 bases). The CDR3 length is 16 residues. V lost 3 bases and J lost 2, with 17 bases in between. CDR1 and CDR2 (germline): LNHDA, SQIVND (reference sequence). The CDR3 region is CASSIDGTSLAYEQYF. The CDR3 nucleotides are TGTGCCAGTAGTATTGACGGGACTTCACTTGCCTACGAGCAGTACTTC.

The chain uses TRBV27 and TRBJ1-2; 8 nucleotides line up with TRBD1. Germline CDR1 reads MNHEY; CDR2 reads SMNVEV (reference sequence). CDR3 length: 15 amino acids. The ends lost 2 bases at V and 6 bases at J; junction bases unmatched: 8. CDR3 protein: CASSLGQGGGDGYTF. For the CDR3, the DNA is TGTGCCAGCAGTTTAGGACAGGGAGGTGGGGATGGCTACACCTTC.

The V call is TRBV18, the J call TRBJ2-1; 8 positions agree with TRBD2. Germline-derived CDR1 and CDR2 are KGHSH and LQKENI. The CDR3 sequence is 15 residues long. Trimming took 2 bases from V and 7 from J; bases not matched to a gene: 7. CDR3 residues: CASSPGSGSQNEQFF. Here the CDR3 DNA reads TGTGCCAGCTCACCAGGGAGCGGGAGCCAAAATGAGCAGTTCTTC. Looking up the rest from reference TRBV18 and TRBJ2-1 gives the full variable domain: NAGVMQNPRHLVRRRGQEARLRCSPMKGHSHVYWYRQLPEEGLKFMVYLQKENIIDESGMPKERFSAEFPKEGPSILRIQQVVRGDSAAYFCASSPGSGSQNEQFFGPGTRLTVL.

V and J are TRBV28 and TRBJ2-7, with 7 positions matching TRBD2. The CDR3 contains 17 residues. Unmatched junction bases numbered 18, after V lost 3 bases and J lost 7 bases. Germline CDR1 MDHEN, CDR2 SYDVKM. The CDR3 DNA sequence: TGTGCCAGCAGTTTGACCCCCGAGGTCCGGGAGGTTAGAGAGCAGTACTTC. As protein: CASSLTPEVREVREQYF.

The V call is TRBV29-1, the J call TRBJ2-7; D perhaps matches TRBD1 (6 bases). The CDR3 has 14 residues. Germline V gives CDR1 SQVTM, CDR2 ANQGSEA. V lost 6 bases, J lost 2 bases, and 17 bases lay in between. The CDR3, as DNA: TGCAGCGTCCGAGGGGGATCTAACGCCTACGAGCAGTACTTC. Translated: CSVRGGSNAYEQYF.

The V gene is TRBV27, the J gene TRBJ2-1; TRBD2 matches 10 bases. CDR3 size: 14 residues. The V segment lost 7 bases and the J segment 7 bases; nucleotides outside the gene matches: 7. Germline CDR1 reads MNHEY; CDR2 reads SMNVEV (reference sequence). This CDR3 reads CASTQLAGDNEQFF. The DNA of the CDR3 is TGTGCCAGCACACAGCTAGCGGGAGATAATGAGCAGTTCTTC.